The subject of this entry is one T cell receptor beta chain. Its target is unknown. This specimen includes other DNA sequences encoding the same CDR3. Donors, without exception, were Caucasian adults residing in Nashville, Tennessee. Libraries were prepared by immunoSEQ multiplex PCR; TCRdb keeps only in-frame clonotypes and omits some of them. Among over a million clones, 75% were seen once, and the ten largest hold roughly 1.5%. The junction had 0 bases not matched to a gene; V was cut back by 4 bases and J by 1 base. Per the germline V gene, CDR1 is MDHEN and CDR2 is SYDVKM. This CDR3 has 14 residues. The sample comes from a study of shared clonotypes between healthy human individuals. Study background: A few men and a couple of women, aged 18 to 49, were donors.

Study-wide results and limits: Non-shared clonotypes showed lower generation probabilities than clonotypes common to all four donors. Specimens sampled were limited to blood, with tissue repertoires likely differing.

The receptor was isolated from a man aged 18-30 years in good health. What was sequenced was memory CD4+ T cells sorted from blood. As for subset: CD45RA-negative fraction. The chain couples TRBV28 to TRBJ2-2; TRBD2 matches at 7 bases. The CDR3 DNA sequence: TGTGCCAGCAGTTCTAGCGGGAACACCGGGGAGCTGTTTTTT. It codes for CASSSSGNTGELFF.